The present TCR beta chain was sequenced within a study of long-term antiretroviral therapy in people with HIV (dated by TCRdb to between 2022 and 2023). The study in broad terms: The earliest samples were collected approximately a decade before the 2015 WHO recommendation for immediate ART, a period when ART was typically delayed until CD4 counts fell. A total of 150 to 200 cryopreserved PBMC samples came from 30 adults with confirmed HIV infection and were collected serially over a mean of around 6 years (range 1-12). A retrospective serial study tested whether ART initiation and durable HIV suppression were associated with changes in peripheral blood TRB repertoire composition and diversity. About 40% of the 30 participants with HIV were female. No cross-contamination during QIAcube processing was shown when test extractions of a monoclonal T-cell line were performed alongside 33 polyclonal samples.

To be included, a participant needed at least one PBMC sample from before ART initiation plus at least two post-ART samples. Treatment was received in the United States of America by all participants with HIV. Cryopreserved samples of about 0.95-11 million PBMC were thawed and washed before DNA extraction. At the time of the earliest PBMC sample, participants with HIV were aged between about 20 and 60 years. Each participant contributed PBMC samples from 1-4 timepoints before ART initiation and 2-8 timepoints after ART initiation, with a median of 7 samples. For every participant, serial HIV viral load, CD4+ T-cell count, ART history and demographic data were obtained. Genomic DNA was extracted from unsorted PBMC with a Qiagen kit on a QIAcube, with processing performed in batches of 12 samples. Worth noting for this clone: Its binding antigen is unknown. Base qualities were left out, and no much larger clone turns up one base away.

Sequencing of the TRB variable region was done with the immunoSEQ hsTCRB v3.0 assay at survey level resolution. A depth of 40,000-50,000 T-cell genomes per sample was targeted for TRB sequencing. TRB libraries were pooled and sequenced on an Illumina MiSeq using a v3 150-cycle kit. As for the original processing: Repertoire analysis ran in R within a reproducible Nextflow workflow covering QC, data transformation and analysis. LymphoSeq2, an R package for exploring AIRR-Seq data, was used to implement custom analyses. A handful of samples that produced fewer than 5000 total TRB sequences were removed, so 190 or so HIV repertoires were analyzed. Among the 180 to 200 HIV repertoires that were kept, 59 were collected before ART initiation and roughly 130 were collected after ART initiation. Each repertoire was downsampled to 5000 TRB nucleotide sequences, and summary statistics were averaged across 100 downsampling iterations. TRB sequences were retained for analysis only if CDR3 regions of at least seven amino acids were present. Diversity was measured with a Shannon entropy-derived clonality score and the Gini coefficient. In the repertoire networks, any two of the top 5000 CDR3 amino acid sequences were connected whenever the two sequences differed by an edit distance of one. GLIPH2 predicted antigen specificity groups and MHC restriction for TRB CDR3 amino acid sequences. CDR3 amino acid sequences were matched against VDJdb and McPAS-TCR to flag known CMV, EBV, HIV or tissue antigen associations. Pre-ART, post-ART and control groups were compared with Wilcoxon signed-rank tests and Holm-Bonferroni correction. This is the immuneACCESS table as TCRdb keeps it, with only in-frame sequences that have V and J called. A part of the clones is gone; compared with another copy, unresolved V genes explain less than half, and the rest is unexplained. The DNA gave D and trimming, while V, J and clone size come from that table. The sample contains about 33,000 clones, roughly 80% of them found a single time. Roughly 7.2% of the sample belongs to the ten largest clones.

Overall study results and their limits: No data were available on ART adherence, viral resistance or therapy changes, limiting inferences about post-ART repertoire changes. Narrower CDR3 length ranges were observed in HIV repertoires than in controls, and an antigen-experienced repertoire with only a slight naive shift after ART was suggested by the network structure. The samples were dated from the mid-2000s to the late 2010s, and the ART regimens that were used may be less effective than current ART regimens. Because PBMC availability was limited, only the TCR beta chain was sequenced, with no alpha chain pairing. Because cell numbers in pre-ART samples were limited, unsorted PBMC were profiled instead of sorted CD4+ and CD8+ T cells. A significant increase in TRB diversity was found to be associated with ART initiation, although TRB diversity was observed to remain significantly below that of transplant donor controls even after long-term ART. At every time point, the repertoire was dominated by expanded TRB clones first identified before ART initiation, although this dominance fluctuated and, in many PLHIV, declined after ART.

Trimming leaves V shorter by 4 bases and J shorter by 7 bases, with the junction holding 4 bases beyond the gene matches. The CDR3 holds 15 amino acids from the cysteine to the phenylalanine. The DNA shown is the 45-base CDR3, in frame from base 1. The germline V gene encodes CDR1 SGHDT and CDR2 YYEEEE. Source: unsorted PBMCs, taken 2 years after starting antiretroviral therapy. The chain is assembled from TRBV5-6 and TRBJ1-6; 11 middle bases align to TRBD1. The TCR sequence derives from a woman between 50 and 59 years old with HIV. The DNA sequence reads TGTGCCAGCAGCCCGGGACAGGGGGGAAATTCACCCCTCCACTTT. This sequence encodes CASSPGQGGNSPLHF.